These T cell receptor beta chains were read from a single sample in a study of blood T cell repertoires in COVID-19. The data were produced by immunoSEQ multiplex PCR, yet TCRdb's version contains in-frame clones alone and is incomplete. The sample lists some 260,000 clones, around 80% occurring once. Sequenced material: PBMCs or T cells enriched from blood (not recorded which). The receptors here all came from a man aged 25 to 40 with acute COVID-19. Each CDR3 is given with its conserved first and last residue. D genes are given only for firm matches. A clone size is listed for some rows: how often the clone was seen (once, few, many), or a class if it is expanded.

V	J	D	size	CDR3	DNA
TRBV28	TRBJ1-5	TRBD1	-	CASRRTRAGQGRFYSNQPQHF	TGTGCCAGCAGACGCACCAGGGCGGGACAGGGCAGATTTTATAGCAATCAGCCCCAGCATTTT
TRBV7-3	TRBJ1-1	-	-	CASRFRRTDLRGTEAFF	TGTGCCAGCAGGTTTAGGAGAACGGATTTGCGGGGCACTGAAGCTTTCTTT
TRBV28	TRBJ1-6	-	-	CASIEAGTRKRSPLHF	TGTGCCAGCATTGAAGCCGGGACAAGGAAACGTTCACCCCTCCACTTT
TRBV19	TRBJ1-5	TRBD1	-	CASSIGTGKEPQHF	TGTGCCAGTAGTATAGGGACAGGGAAGGAGCCCCAGCATTTT
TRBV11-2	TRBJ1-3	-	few	CASSFQGNTIYF	TGTGCCAGCAGCTTCCAAGGAAACACCATATATTTT
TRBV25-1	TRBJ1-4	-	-	CASSDYNEKLFF	TGTGCCAGCAGTGATTATAATGAAAAACTGTTTTTT
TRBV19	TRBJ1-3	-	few	CASTPSGNKWDTIYF	TGTGCCAGTACCCCGAGCGGGAATAAATGGGACACCATATATTTT
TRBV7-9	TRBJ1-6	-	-	CASSLASGDPNSPLHF	TGTGCCAGCAGCTTAGCGTCGGGAGACCCAAATTCACCCCTCCACTTT
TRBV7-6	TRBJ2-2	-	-	CASSSGTFNTGELFF	TGTGCCAGCAGCTCCGGGACTTTCAACACCGGGGAGCTGTTTTTT
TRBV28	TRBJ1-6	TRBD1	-	CASSLLTGGGNSPLHF	TGTGCCAGCAGTTTACTCACAGGGGGGGGTAATTCACCCCTCCACTTT
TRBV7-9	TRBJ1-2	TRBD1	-	CASSLGYRDRGHYGYTF	TGTGCCAGCAGCTTAGGTTATAGGGACAGGGGCCACTATGGCTACACCTTC
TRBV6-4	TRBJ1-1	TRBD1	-	CASSTDRGTEAFF	TGTGCCAGCAGTACGGACAGGGGCACTGAAGCTTTCTTT